Below, 12 T cell receptor beta chains from the same sample are listed, as sequenced in a study of shared clonotypes between healthy human individuals. The repertoire was sequenced with immunoSEQ multiplex PCR; TCRdb's copy has only in-frame clones and lacks some. Among millions of clones listed, just over 90% were seen once. The sequenced sample consisted of naive CD4+ T cells sorted from blood. The subset denotes: CD45RA+ positively selected. The source is a man aged 18 to 29 in good health.

The V call is TRBV6-6, the J call TRBJ2-1; D gene unclear. Trimming left V 0 bases short and J 9 bases short, with 15 bases between. The CDR3 runs 15 residues. CDR1 is MNHNY and CDR2 is SVGAGI in the germline V gene (reference sequence). CDR3 bases: TGTGCCAGCAGTTACTCGAAAGGACCCCCCAGTGAGCAGTTCTTC. It yields the protein CASSYSKGPPSEQFF.

This rearrangement joins TRBV9 to TRBJ2-7; 7 nucleotides match TRBD1. In germline, CDR1 is SGDLS, CDR2 YYNGEE. The V and J ends lost 2 bases and 3 bases, in that order; junction bases with no gene match: 2. This CDR3 comprises 13 residues. The CDR3 spells CASSVTGDYEQYF. The DNA for the CDR3 is TGTGCCAGCAGCGTCACAGGGGACTACGAGCAGTACTTC.

The J gene is TRBJ2-7, the V gene TRBV11-2, with D possibly being TRBD1 (6 bases). CDR1 and CDR2 (germline): SGHAT, FQNNGV. V gave up 5 bases and J gave up 1 base, with 9 bases separating them. There are 13 residues in the CDR3. In DNA, the CDR3 is TGTGCCAGCAGCATGACAGGATCCTACGAGCAGTACTTC. Encoded protein: CASSMTGSYEQYF.

This clone was picked up one time. V gene TRBV28 combines with J gene TRBJ2-7, with 7 bases aligning to TRBD1. This CDR3 is built from 14 residues. After removal of 5 bases from V and 0 bases from J, the junction contained 4 bases not matched to a gene. The germline gives CDR1 MDHEN, CDR2 SYDVKM. The DNA for the CDR3 is TGTGCCAGCAGTGGGCGGACAGGCTCCTACGAGCAGTACTTC. It yields the protein CASSGRTGSYEQYF.

The V call is TRBV12-5, the J call TRBJ2-2; D may be TRBD2 (6 bases). This CDR3 has 15 amino acids. CDR1 is LGHNT, CDR2 FRNRAP, per germline. V was clipped by 1 base and J by 5 bases, with 11 bases between them. The CDR3 loop reads CASGLGGLGTGELFF. The CDR3 nucleotides are TGTGCTAGTGGTTTGGGGGGACTTGGTACCGGGGAGCTGTTTTTT.

The V call is TRBV6-6, the J call TRBJ1-4; no firm D call. This CDR3 comprises 15 residues. Germline values: CDR1 MNHNY, CDR2 SVGAGI (reference sequence). V lost 2 bases and J lost 15, with 22 bases in between. The CDR3 DNA follows: TGTGCCAGCAGTTACGATCGGCCGGTATATAATTTATTGTTTTTT. Translating gives CASSYDRPVYNLLFF.

The chain has TRBV28 and TRBJ1-1; TRBD1 agrees at 7 bases. The CDR3 has 13 amino acids. Germline-derived CDR1 and CDR2 are MDHEN and SYDVKM. V shed 3 bases and J 8 bases; nucleotides not matched to a gene: 6. The CDR3 protein is CASSFAKTGEAFF. The CDR3 DNA is TGTGCCAGCAGTTTTGCCAAGACAGGGGAAGCTTTCTTT. The whole variable domain, filled in from reference TRBV28 and TRBJ1-1, reads DVKVTQSSRYLVKRTGEKVFLECVQDMDHENMFWYRQDPGLGLRLIYFSYDVKMKEKGDIPEGYSVSREKKERFSLILESASTNQTSMYLCASSFAKTGEAFFGQGTRLTVV.

This rearrangement joins TRBV5-6 to TRBJ1-6; D gene unclear. The germline V gene encodes CDR1 SGHDT and CDR2 YYEEEE. Trimming stripped 2 bases from V and 0 bases from J, with 9 bases between. This CDR3 spans 16 amino acids. The CDR3 DNA reads TGTGCCAGCAGCTTTGGCGGAAGCTCCTATAATTCACCCCTCCACTTT. The encoded protein is CASSFGGSSYNSPLHF.

With respect to this clone: Other DNA sequences in this specimen translate into the identical CDR3. This chain uses TRBV6-6 with TRBJ1-1; 9 bases fit TRBD1. The CDR3 extends over 14 amino acids. The germline V gene encodes CDR1 MNHNY and CDR2 SVGAGI (reference sequence). The V gene end was trimmed by 6 bases and the J gene end by 1 base; junction bases not matched to a gene: 3. The CDR3: CASRRTGENTEAFF. Written as DNA, the CDR3 is TGTGCCAGCAGAAGGACAGGGGAGAACACTGAAGCTTTCTTT.

This chain links TRBV7-2 with TRBJ2-1; unclear D gene. The germline V gene encodes CDR1 SGHTA and CDR2 FQGNSA. V dropped 2 bases and J dropped 7 bases, with 9 bases sitting between them. This CDR3 has 13 residues. The CDR3 reads CASSLYQRNEQFF. The DNA of the CDR3 is TGTGCCAGCAGCTTATATCAGAGGAATGAGCAGTTCTTC.

As regards this clone: Other nucleotide sequences from this sample produce the same CDR3. The V and J genes are TRBV18 and TRBJ1-5, with unresolved D. Germline V gene lookup returns CDR1 KGHSH and CDR2 LQKENI. The CDR3 is made up of 14 amino acids. V lost 1 base and J 4 bases, leaving 8 bases between the germline ends. CDR3: CASSPLSGNQPQHF. In DNA form, the CDR3 reads TGTGCCAGCTCACCACTCAGTGGGAATCAGCCCCAGCATTTT.

The V and J genes are TRBV29-1 and TRBJ2-2; 7 bases match TRBD2. Germline V lookup: CDR1 SQVTM, CDR2 ANQGSEA. CDR3 length equals 17 residues. V shed 4 bases, J shed 4 bases, and the junction held 15 bases outside the gene matches. The CDR3 loop is CSVGHGIGGGSTGELFF. CDR3 DNA: TGCAGCGTTGGTCATGGGATTGGGGGGGGATCCACCGGGGAGCTGTTTTTT.